This entry lists 20 T cell receptor beta chains sequenced from one sample in a study of identical twins. In TCRdb, the 5' RACE reads were re-called with MiXCR into one record per CDR3 protein. Of 450,000 or so distinct CDR3 sequences in the sample, 11% to 15% were seen once. These data also formed part of another study, on yellow fever vaccine responses in identical twins.

Sequencing used CD4+ T cells sorted from blood. The receptors stem from a woman in her late teens or twenties in good health.

The rearrangement links TRBV28 to TRBJ2-1; D uncertain. V was cut by 5 bases and J by 2 bases, with 10 bases left in between. The CDR3 is 14 residues long. Germline V gene lookup returns CDR1 MDHEN and CDR2 SYDVKM. DNA of the CDR3: TGTGCCAGCAGTAAATGGGTCACCTACAATGAGCAGTTCTTC. Amino acids: CASSKWVTYNEQFF.

The chain couples TRBV20-1 to TRBJ2-7; 8 bases match TRBD2. Germline values: CDR1 DFQATT, CDR2 SNEGSKA (reference sequence). The CDR3 consists of 14 residues. V shed 3 bases, J shed 5 bases, and the junction held 9 bases outside the gene matches. CDR3 sequence reads: CSASRREGGHEQYF. CDR3 bases: TGCAGTGCTAGTCGTCGGGAGGGGGGACACGAGCAGTACTTC.

This rearrangement joins TRBV6-1 to TRBJ2-7; D call uncertain. This CDR3 spans 14 amino acids. Germline CDR1 reads MNHNS; CDR2 reads SASEGT. V dropped 5 bases and J dropped 3 bases, with 14 bases sitting between them. CDR3 DNA sequence: TGTGCCAGCAGTCTCTACGTCGGAAGCTACGAGCAGTACTTC. Residues: CASSLYVGSYEQYF.

The chain joins TRBV13 to TRBJ1-4; 7 bases are a match to TRBD1. This CDR3 has 15 amino acids. CDR1 is PRHDT, CDR2 FYEKMQ, per germline (reference sequence). The trim removed 4 bases at V and 8 bases at J, leaving 10 bases unmatched. In DNA form, the CDR3 reads TGTGCCAGCAGCTCACGACAGGGCTTGGAAGAAAAACTGTTTTTT. It specifies CASSSRQGLEEKLFF.

This clonotype appeared many times. The genes are TRBV4-1 and TRBJ2-3, with no clear D. V was pared by 1 base and J by 2 bases, with 13 bases between. Germline V gene data show CDR1 as MGHRA and CDR2 as YSYEKL. This CDR3 is 16 amino acids long. The CDR3 is CASSQVESWNTDTQYF. The CDR3 bases are TGCGCCAGCAGCCAAGTGGAATCCTGGAACACAGATACGCAGTATTTT.

The chain carries TRBV25-1 and TRBJ2-5; D tentatively reads TRBD1 or TRBD2 (6 bases each). Trimming removed 6 bases at V and 5 bases at J, with 13 bases between. The length of the CDR3 is 13 residues. Germline lookup yields CDR1 MGHDK and CDR2 SYGVNS. The CDR3 region has the DNA TGTGCCAGCAGGACGGGGGCGCGTGAGACCCAGTACTTC. It encodes CASRTGARETQYF.

This clonotype appeared a few times. J is TRBJ2-1 and V is TRBV5-1; 8 bases map to TRBD1. This CDR3 region has 15 residues. The V and J ends lost 4 bases and 9 bases, in that order; junction bases with no gene match: 12. Germline V gene lookup returns CDR1 SGHRS and CDR2 YFSETQ. The CDR3 here is CASSRSTGAEGEQFF. CDR3 nucleotides: TGCGCCAGCAGCCGCTCGACAGGGGCCGAGGGTGAGCAGTTCTTC.

The CDR3 protein is CASSPNPTGFNEQFF. DNA for the CDR3: TGTGCCAGCAGCCCCAACCCGACTGGCTTCAATGAGCAGTTCTTC. The V gene is TRBV4-2, the J gene TRBJ2-1, with D unclear. The CDR3 contains 15 residues. Germline V gene data show CDR1 as LGHNA and CDR2 as YNFKEQ. V was pared by 4 bases and J by 6 bases, with 16 bases between.

This clonotype was counted between two and nine times. The rearrangement uses TRBV4-1 and TRBJ2-7, with 9 bases identical to TRBD1. The germline V gene has CDR1 MGHRA and CDR2 YSYEKL. V lost 0 bases to trimming and J lost 7 bases; unmatched junction nucleotides: 10. This CDR3 is 16 amino acids long. Here the CDR3 reads CASSQETPGTGREQYF. The CDR3 region has the DNA TGCGCCAGCAGCCAAGAAACCCCTGGGACAGGGAGGGAGCAGTACTTC.

The chain joins TRBV18 to TRBJ2-3; D is possibly TRBD1 (6 bases). The CDR3 sequence is 14 residues long. Trimming removed 4 bases at V and 4 bases at J, with 12 bases between. Per germline, CDR1 KGHSH and CDR2 LQKENI. In DNA form, the CDR3 reads TGTGCCAGCTCACGTAGGACAGACGCAGATACGCAGTATTTT. Amino acid sequence: CASSRRTDADTQYF.

In this sample, this clonotype turned up many times. This chain connects TRBV5-1 to TRBJ2-1, with D perhaps matching TRBD1 (5 bases). Germline-derived CDR1 and CDR2 are SGHRS and YFSETQ. Trimming took 4 bases from V and 0 from J, leaving 11 bases between them. This CDR3 region has 15 residues. CDR3 nucleotides: TGCGCCAGCAGCCGGACACGGAGCTCCTACAATGAGCAGTTCTTC. Translating it yields CASSRTRSSYNEQFF. The full variable domain, with the rest looked up from reference TRBV5-1 and TRBJ2-1, is KAGVTQTPRYLIKTRGQQVTLSCSPISGHRSVSWYQQTPGQGLQFLFEYFSETQRNKGNFPGRFSGRQFSNSRSEMNVSTLELGDSALYLCASSRTRSSYNEQFFGPGTRLTVL.

There are many counts of this clonotype. Germline is not matched at one junction end, which may reflect a read error. This chain links TRBV5-1 with TRBJ2-7; 9 positions match TRBD1. The germline gives CDR1 SGHRS, CDR2 YFSETQ. The CDR3 sequence is 13 residues long. The CDR3 DNA reads as TGTGCCAGCAGTTCGGACAGGGGTTACGAGCAGTACTTC. Translating gives CASSSDRGYEQYF.

The chain joins TRBV2 to TRBJ2-6; TRBD2 is a possible D gene (5 bases). The germline gives CDR1 SNHLY, CDR2 FYNNEI. The CDR3 is 16 residues long. Trimming pared 5 bases from V and 3 bases from J, leaving 14 bases between. The CDR3 sequence is CASSSNAGVGANVLTF. The CDR3 DNA is TGTGCCAGCAGTTCCAATGCCGGGGTTGGGGCCAACGTCCTGACTTTC.

V usage is TRBV29-1 and J usage is TRBJ2-1, with D maybe TRBD1 (5 bases). CDR1 is SQVTM, CDR2 ANQGSEA, per germline. The CDR3 has 13 amino acids. Deletions cut 7 bases from V and 0 bases from J, with 10 bases between. The CDR3 sequence: CSGRVSSYNEQFF. The CDR3, as DNA: TGCAGCGGCAGGGTATCCTCCTACAATGAGCAGTTCTTC.

CDR3 amino acids: CASKLGTGEQFF. CDR3 sequence (DNA): TGTGCCAGCAAACTAGGGACGGGTGAGCAGTTCTTC. The chain links TRBV12-3 or TRBV12-4 to TRBJ2-1; D may match TRBD1 or TRBD2 (5 bases each). CDR3 length equals 12 residues. Trimming cost V 7 bases and J 9 bases, with 13 bases left between them.

This clonotype has a count of ten or more. V usage is TRBV10-3 and J usage is TRBJ2-5; D not resolved. Germline assignment: CDR1 ENHRY and CDR2 SYGVKD. Trimming removed 10 bases from V and 0 bases from J, with 12 bases in between. The CDR3 is 13 amino acids. The CDR3 here is CATADGYQETQYF. CDR3 nucleotides: TGTGCCACTGCGGACGGCTACCAAGAGACCCAGTACTTC.

CDR3 protein: CASIAVRRTEAFF. Here the CDR3 DNA reads TGTGCCAGCATCGCTGTCCGGCGGACTGAAGCTTTCTTT. V and J are TRBV6-2 or TRBV6-3 and TRBJ1-1; D unclear. The V gene's germline CDR1 is MNHEY and CDR2 SVGEGT. The CDR3 runs 13 residues. Trimming stripped 7 bases from V and 5 bases from J, with 14 bases between.

This clonotype was observed a handful of times. The chain is built from TRBV5-5 and TRBJ2-7; 8 bases fit TRBD1. This CDR3 is built from 14 residues. Germline CDR1 and CDR2: SGHKS and YYEKEE (reference sequence). The V and J ends lost 4 bases and 2 bases, in that order; junction bases with no gene match: 5. As DNA, the CDR3 is TGTGCCAGCAGCAGGACAGGGAGCCCCTACGAGCAGTACTTC. It encodes CASSRTGSPYEQYF.

There are a few counts of this clonotype. This chain links TRBV18 with TRBJ2-5; D tentatively fits TRBD1 or TRBD2 (5 bases each). Germline V lookup: CDR1 KGHSH, CDR2 LQKENI. V lost 1 base and J 9 bases, leaving 12 bases between the germline ends. The CDR3 totals 13 residues. This CDR3 is CASSPQGTESQYF. CDR3 nucleotide sequence: TGTGCCAGCTCACCACAGGGGACGGAGTCCCAGTACTTC.

This chain uses TRBV5-4 with TRBJ2-3; D tentatively fits TRBD1 or TRBD2 (5 bases each). With 4 bases removed from V and 2 bases from J, the gap between germline ends came to 11 bases. CDR3 size: 14 residues. Per germline, CDR1 SGHNT and CDR2 YYREEE (reference sequence). In DNA, the CDR3 is TGTGCCAGCAGCCCCGGGACCACCACAGATACGCAGTATTTT. It translates to CASSPGTTTDTQYF.